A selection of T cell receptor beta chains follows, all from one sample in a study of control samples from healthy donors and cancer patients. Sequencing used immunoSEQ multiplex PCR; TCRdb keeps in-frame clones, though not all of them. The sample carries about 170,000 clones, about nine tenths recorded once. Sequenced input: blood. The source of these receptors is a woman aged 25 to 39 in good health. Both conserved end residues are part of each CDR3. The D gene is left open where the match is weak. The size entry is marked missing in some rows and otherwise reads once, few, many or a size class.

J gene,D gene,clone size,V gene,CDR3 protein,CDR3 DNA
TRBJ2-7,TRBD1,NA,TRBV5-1,CASSVAPGTGGIEQYF,TGCGCCAGCAGCGTTGCACCCGGGACAGGGGGCATCGAGCAGTACTTC
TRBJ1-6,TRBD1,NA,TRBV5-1,CASSLGGQEYNSPLHF,TGCGCCAGCAGCTTGGGGGGACAGGAATATAATTCACCCCTCCACTTT
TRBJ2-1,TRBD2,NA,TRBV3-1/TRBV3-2,CASSQELAASYNEQFF,TGTGCCAGCAGCCAAGAGCTAGCGGCCTCCTACAATGAGCAGTTCTTC
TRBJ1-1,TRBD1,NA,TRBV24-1,CATSDRTGEAFF,TGTGCCACCAGTGATCGGACAGGGGAAGCTTTCTTT
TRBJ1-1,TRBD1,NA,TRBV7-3,CASSLMGQGATEAFF,TGTGCCAGCAGCTTAATGGGACAGGGGGCCACTGAAGCTTTCTTT
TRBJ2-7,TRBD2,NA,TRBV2,CASIRLAGEEQYF,TGTGCCAGCATTAGACTAGCGGGGGAAGAGCAGTACTTC
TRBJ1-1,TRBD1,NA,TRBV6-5,CASKDRGTEAFF,TGTGCCAGCAAGGACAGGGGGACTGAAGCTTTCTTT
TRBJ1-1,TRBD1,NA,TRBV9,CASSVGEGAGAFF,TGTGCCAGCAGCGTAGGGGAGGGGGCAGGAGCTTTCTTT
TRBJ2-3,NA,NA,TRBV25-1,CASSESFEGDTQYF,TGTGCCAGCAGTGAATCTTTCGAGGGGGATACGCAGTATTTT
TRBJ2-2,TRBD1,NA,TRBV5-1,CASSLGQGANTGELFF,TGCGCCAGCAGCTTGGGACAGGGGGCGAACACCGGGGAGCTGTTTTTT
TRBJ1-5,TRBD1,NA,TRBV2,CASRKDRVDQPQHF,TGTGCCAGCAGGAAGGACAGGGTGGATCAGCCCCAGCATTTT
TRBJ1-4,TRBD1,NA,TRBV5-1,CASSFGQGNEKLFF,TGCGCCAGCAGCTTCGGACAGGGGAATGAAAAACTGTTTTTT
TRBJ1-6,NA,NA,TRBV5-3,CARSFPGRSSYNSPLHF,TGTGCCAGAAGCTTTCCGGGGAGGAGCTCCTATAATTCACCCCTCCACTTT
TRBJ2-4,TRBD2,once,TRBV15,CATSSGGAMDIQYF,TGTGCCACCAGCAGCGGGGGGGCCATGGACATTCAGTACTTC
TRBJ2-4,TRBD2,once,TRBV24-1,CATSDPSGRRGAKNIQYF,TGTGCCACCAGTGACCCTAGCGGGAGGAGGGGAGCCAAAAACATTCAGTACTTC
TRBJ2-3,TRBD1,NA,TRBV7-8,CASSFSRTGRTDTQYF,TGTGCCAGCAGCTTTTCCCGGACAGGTCGCACAGATACGCAGTATTTT
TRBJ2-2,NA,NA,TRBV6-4,CASSDRNAGELFF,TGTGCCAGCAGTGACAGGAATGCCGGGGAGCTGTTTTTT
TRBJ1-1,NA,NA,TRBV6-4,CARNTEAFF,TGTGCCAGGAACACTGAAGCTTTCTTT
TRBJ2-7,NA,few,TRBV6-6,CASSTGRTYEQYF,TGTGCCAGCAGTACGGGCCGGACCTACGAGCAGTACTTC
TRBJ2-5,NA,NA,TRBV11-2,CASSLDRAHRETQYF,TGTGCCAGCAGCTTAGATCGAGCGCACAGAGAGACCCAGTACTTC
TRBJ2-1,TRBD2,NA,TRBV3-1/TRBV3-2,CASSLTSGNEQFF,TGTGCCAGCAGCTTGACTAGCGGGAATGAGCAGTTCTTC
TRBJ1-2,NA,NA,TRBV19,CASRFGQLYGYTF,TGTGCCAGTAGATTCGGACAGCTCTATGGCTACACCTTC
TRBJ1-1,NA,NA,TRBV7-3,CASSLTSDTEAFF,TGTGCCAGCAGCTTAACGTCGGACACTGAAGCTTTCTTT
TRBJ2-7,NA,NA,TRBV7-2,CASSPFTDREFYEQYF,TGTGCCAGCAGCCCATTCACGGACCGGGAGTTCTACGAGCAGTACTTT
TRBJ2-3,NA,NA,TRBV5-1,CASSLADNTDTQYF,TGCGCCAGCAGCTTGGCCGATAATACAGATACGCAGTATTTT
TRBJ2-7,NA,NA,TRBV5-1,CASSLWDNSYEQYF,TGCGCCAGCAGCTTGTGGGACAACTCCTACGAGCAGTACTTC
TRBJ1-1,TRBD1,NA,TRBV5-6,CASSTPGTGGTEAFF,TGTGCCAGCAGCACACCCGGGACAGGGGGCACTGAAGCTTTCTTT
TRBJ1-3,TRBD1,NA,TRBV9,CASSAGQGAGNTIYF,TGTGCCAGCAGCGCTGGGCAGGGGGCGGGAAACACCATATATTTT
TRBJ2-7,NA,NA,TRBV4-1,CASSQAREQYF,TGCGCCAGCAGCCAGGCTAGGGAGCAGTACTTC
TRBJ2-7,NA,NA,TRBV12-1,CASSLGHPYEQYF,TGTGCCAGCAGCCTGGGACATCCCTACGAGCAGTACTTC
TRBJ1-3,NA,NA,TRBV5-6,CASSRTLGNTIYF,TGTGCCAGCAGCAGGACCCTTGGAAACACCATATATTTT
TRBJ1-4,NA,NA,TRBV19,CASSRQRGEKLFF,TGTGCCAGTTCCCGACAGAGGGGTGAAAAACTGTTTTTT
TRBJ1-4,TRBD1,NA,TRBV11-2,CASSLGETGWGPTNEKLFF,TGTGCCAGCAGCTTAGGAGAGACAGGGTGGGGGCCAACTAATGAAAAACTGTTTTTT
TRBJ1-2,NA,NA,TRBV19,CASSIARDYGYTF,TGTGCCAGTAGTATAGCCAGGGACTATGGCTACACCTTC
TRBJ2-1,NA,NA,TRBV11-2,CASSLGADEQFF,TGTGCCAGCAGCTTAGGGGCGGATGAGCAGTTCTTC
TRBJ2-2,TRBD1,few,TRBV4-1,CASRGRGSNTGELFF,TGCGCCAGCAGGGGCAGGGGGTCTAACACCGGGGAGCTGTTTTTT
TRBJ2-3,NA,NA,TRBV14,CASSQLEDTQYF,TGTGCCAGCAGCCAACTGGAAGATACGCAGTATTTT
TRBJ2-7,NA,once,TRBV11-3,CASSLAGDEQYF,TGTGCCAGCAGCTTAGCGGGAGACGAGCAGTACTTC
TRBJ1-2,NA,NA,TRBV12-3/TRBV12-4,CASSKTDHGYTF,TGTGCCAGCAGTAAGACGGACCATGGCTACACCTTC
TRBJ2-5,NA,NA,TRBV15,CATSRGPKYQETQYF,TGTGCCACCAGCAGAGGACCCAAGTACCAAGAGACCCAGTACTTC
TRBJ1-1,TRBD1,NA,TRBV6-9,CASSSGQGENTEAFF,TGTGCCAGCAGTTCCGGACAGGGAGAGAACACTGAAGCTTTCTTT
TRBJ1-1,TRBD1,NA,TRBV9,CASSPGQGVNTEAFF,TGTGCCAGCAGCCCTGGACAGGGGGTAAACACTGAAGCTTTCTTT
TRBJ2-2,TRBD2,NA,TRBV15,CATSRVTSGRENTGELFF,TGTGCCACCAGCAGAGTGACTAGCGGGAGAGAGAACACCGGGGAGCTGTTTTTT
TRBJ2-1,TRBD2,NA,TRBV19,CASSIWGGAYNEQFF,TGTGCCAGTAGTATCTGGGGGGGGGCCTACAATGAGCAGTTCTTC
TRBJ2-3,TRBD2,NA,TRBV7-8,CASSRLAGSTDTQYF,TGTGCCAGCAGCAGACTAGCGGGTAGCACAGATACGCAGTATTTT
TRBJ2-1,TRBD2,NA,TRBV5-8,CASSLGGGVYNEQFF,TGTGCCAGCAGCTTGGGCGGGGGGGTGTACAATGAGCAGTTCTTC
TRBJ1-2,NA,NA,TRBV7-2,CASSYSNYGYTF,TGTGCCAGCAGCTACAGCAACTATGGCTACACCTTC
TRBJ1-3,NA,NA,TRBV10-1,CASREEGPGGNTIYF,TGCGCCAGCAGGGAGGAGGGGCCGGGTGGAAACACCATATATTTT
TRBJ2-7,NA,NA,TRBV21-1,CASSKADSGRAREQYF,TGTGCCAGCAGCAAAGCTGATAGCGGGAGGGCCCGGGAGCAGTACTTC
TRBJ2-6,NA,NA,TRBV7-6,CASSLSQGITSGANVLTF,TGTGCCAGCAGCTTAAGTCAGGGGATCACCTCTGGGGCCAACGTCCTGACTTTC
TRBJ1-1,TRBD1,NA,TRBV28,CASSPGGAYTEAFF,TGTGCCAGCAGCCCAGGGGGCGCGTACACTGAAGCTTTCTTT
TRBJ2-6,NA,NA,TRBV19,CASSKGVGDSGANVLTF,TGTGCCAGTAGTAAGGGGGTGGGGGACTCTGGGGCCAACGTCCTGACTTTC
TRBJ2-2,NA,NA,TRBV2,CASSETAGELFF,TGTGCCAGCAGTGAGACAGCCGGGGAGCTGTTTTTT
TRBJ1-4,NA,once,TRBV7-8,CASSLARSRDREKLFF,TGTGCCAGCAGCTTAGCGCGGAGCAGGGATAGGGAAAAACTGTTTTTT
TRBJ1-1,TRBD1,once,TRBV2,CASSGQGVTEAFF,TGTGCCAGCAGTGGGCAGGGGGTGACTGAAGCTTTCTTT